One sample yielded the 28 T cell receptor beta chains listed below, sequenced in a study of T cell responses to AZD1222 COVID-19 vaccine. Here immunoSEQ multiplex PCR was the method, and the copy in TCRdb shows in-frame clones only, minus some. The sample shows about 81,000 clones, around 93% of them seen only once. Sequenced material: peripheral blood, taken 28 days after the second AZD1222 dose. The receptor set was obtained from an adult who received the AZD1222 COVID-19 vaccine.

The J gene is TRBJ2-1, the V gene TRBV2; weak D call: TRBD1 (5 bases). This CDR3 spans 12 amino acids. The V end was cut by 10 bases, the J end by 6 bases, with 13 bases between. Germline V gene lookup returns CDR1 SNHLY and CDR2 FYNNEI. The CDR3: CAKGIGSNEQFF. In DNA, the CDR3 is TGTGCCAAGGGGATAGGAAGCAATGAGCAGTTCTTC.

A single count supports this clone. The rearrangement joins TRBV9 to TRBJ1-1, with D perhaps matching TRBD1 (5 bases). The CDR3 extends over 15 amino acids. Trimming left V 3 bases short and J 1 base short, with 13 bases between. Germline assignment: CDR1 SGDLS and CDR2 YYNGEE. The CDR3 region has the DNA TGTGCCAGCAGCGGACAGATTACAGGGAACACTGAAGCTTTCTTT. The encoded protein is CASSGQITGNTEAFF.

The J gene is TRBJ2-7, the V gene TRBV10-1; 10 nucleotides agree with TRBD2. The CDR3 extends over 14 amino acids. Looked up from germline, CDR1 is WNHNN and CDR2 is SYGVQD (reference sequence). The J segment lost 1 base and the V segment lost 7 bases, leaving 4 bases of the junction unmatched. The CDR3 here is CASTELAGSYEQYF. CDR3 DNA sequence: TGCGCCAGCACAGAACTAGCGGGGTCCTACGAGCAGTACTTC.

The rearrangement joins TRBV19 to TRBJ1-6; D is unresolved. Looked up from germline, CDR1 is LNHDA and CDR2 is SQIVND (reference sequence). CDR3 length: 15 residues. Trimming pared 7 bases from V and 5 bases from J, leaving 15 bases between. In DNA form, the CDR3 reads TGTGCCAGTACCAGGACCGCCGGGAATAATTCACCCCTCCACTTT. This gives the protein CASTRTAGNNSPLHF.

The chain combines TRBV5-4 with TRBJ2-3, with D perhaps TRBD1 (6 bases). CDR3 size: 15 residues. Germline CDR1 and CDR2: SGHNT and YYREEE (reference sequence). V was pared by 4 bases and J by 1 base, with 13 bases between. The DNA of the CDR3 is TGTGCCAGCAGCCCCGGGACACCCGGCACAGATACGCAGTATTTT. Its translation is CASSPGTPGTDTQYF.

The rearrangement uses TRBV28 and TRBJ1-3; D uncertain. The germline gives CDR1 MDHEN, CDR2 SYDVKM. The CDR3 consists of 11 residues. The V gene lost 8 bases and the J gene lost 0 bases, with 2 bases spanning the gap. The CDR3 DNA sequence: TGTGCCAGCCGCTCTGGAAACACCATATATTTT. Protein: CASRSGNTIYF.

The rearrangement links TRBV28 to TRBJ1-2; 7 nucleotides align to TRBD1. V dropped 5 bases and J dropped 4; count of bases not matched to a gene: 10. The V gene's germline CDR1 is MDHEN and CDR2 SYDVKM. This CDR3 is built from 15 residues. This CDR3 is CASSPGTANFYGYTF. CDR3 coding DNA: TGTGCCAGCAGTCCCGGGACAGCGAACTTCTATGGCTACACCTTC.

J is TRBJ1-2 and V is TRBV28; the D is unclear. The V end lost 4 bases, the J end lost 3 bases, and 6 bases lay between the germline ends. The CDR3 has 12 amino acids. Germline CDR1 is MDHEN and CDR2 is SYDVKM. Here the CDR3 DNA reads TGTGCCAGCAGTTGGAGGCACTATGGCTACACCTTC. Translating gives CASSWRHYGYTF.

V gene TRBV5-4 combines with J gene TRBJ2-1, with D maybe TRBD1 (6 bases). CDR3 length equals 15 residues. Looked up from germline, CDR1 is SGHNT and CDR2 is YYREEE (reference sequence). The ends were cut back, 0 bases at V and 2 bases at J, with 9 bases in the middle. The CDR3 DNA is TGTGCCAGCAGCTTGGACCAGGGGACCTACAATGAGCAGTTCTTC. This sequence encodes CASSLDQGTYNEQFF.

V and J are TRBV2 and TRBJ1-2; perhaps TRBD1 as D (5 bases). The length of the CDR3 is 15 residues. The germline V and J ends were trimmed by 2 bases and 2 bases, with 12 bases remaining between them. Per germline, CDR1 SNHLY and CDR2 FYNNEI. The CDR3, as DNA: TGTGCCAGCAGTGAAAATGGGGGACCGAACTATGGCTACACCTTC. Its protein is CASSENGGPNYGYTF.

The chain employs TRBV27 and TRBJ1-4; the D gene is possibly TRBD1 (6 bases). This CDR3 has 16 amino acids. Trimming took off 6 bases at V and 6 bases at J, with 20 bases between the two ends. Germline CDR1 MNHEY, CDR2 SMNVEV (reference sequence). The DNA for the CDR3 is TGTGCCAGCAGCTCAGTCCCGGAGGGGGTATATGAAAAACTGTTTTTT. Protein product: CASSSVPEGVYEKLFF.

V is TRBV7-2 and J is TRBJ2-1; 7 nucleotides match TRBD2. The length of the CDR3 is 17 residues. With 6 bases clipped from V and 9 bases from J, the junction kept 20 bases outside the gene matches. CDR1 is SGHTA and CDR2 is FQGNSA in the germline V gene. In nucleotides, the CDR3 is TGTGCCAGCAGAACATCCCCGGCTAGCGGTCCCTTGGGTGAGCAGTTCTTC. Translated: CASRTSPASGPLGEQFF.

The CDR3 coding sequence is TGTGCCAGCAGTTACTCTTTACTAGCGGTCTCCTACGAGCAGTACTTC. Encoded protein: CASSYSLLAVSYEQYF. This chain uses TRBV6-2 or TRBV6-3 with TRBJ2-7, with 8 bases that match TRBD2. The CDR3 has 16 amino acids. Germline V lookup: CDR1 MNHEY, CDR2 SVGEGT. After removal of 0 bases from V and 0 bases from J, the junction contained 4 bases not matched to a gene.

CDR3 protein: CASSLAAGHGDTQYF. The CDR3 region has the DNA TGTGCCAGCAGTTTAGCGGCAGGGCATGGAGATACGCAGTATTTT. V usage is TRBV28 and J usage is TRBJ2-3, with D perhaps matching TRBD1 (5 bases). The CDR3 has 15 amino acids. Germline CDR1 is MDHEN and CDR2 is SYDVKM. Trimming shortened V by 2 bases and J by 5 bases, and 14 bases separated the two germline ends.

The chain is built from TRBV19 and TRBJ2-7; TRBD1 matches 7 bases. With V trimmed by 5 bases and J by 1 base, 2 bases remained unmatched. CDR1 is LNHDA, CDR2 SQIVND, per germline (reference sequence). There are 13 residues in the CDR3. This chain's CDR3 is CASSRQGSYEQYF. CDR3 DNA: TGTGCCAGTAGTCGACAGGGATCCTACGAGCAGTACTTC.

The chain is built from TRBV7-2 and TRBJ2-7; D call uncertain. V gave up 1 base and J gave up 2 bases, with 9 bases separating them. This CDR3 spans 14 amino acids. Germline V gene data show CDR1 as SGHTA and CDR2 as FQGNSA. The CDR3 loop is CASSLGIGTYEQYF. CDR3 nucleotides: TGTGCCAGCAGCTTAGGTATAGGGACCTACGAGCAGTACTTC.

The rearrangement joins TRBV28 to TRBJ2-7, with D perhaps TRBD2 (6 bases). V lost 2 bases and J 3 bases, leaving 11 bases between the germline ends. Germline V gene sequence: CDR1 MDHEN, CDR2 SYDVKM. The CDR3 is 14 amino acids. The CDR3 is CASSLNLGGYEQYF. CDR3 DNA: TGTGCCAGCAGTTTAAATCTGGGGGGCTACGAGCAGTACTTC.

The V call is TRBV11-2, the J call TRBJ2-7; TRBD2 matches 11 bases. The CDR3 loop spans 15 amino acids. Germline CDR1 is SGHAT and CDR2 is FQNNGV. With 5 bases clipped from V and 7 bases from J, the junction kept 10 bases outside the gene matches. CDR3 sequence reads: CASSQKLAGAWEQYF. For the CDR3, the DNA is TGTGCCAGCAGCCAAAAACTAGCGGGAGCGTGGGAGCAGTACTTC.

The rearrangement joins TRBV5-1 to TRBJ2-1; TRBD1 might be the D (6 bases). Trimming took off 0 bases at V and 1 base at J, with 8 bases between the two ends. This CDR3 is built from 15 residues. CDR1 is SGHRS, CDR2 YFSETQ, per germline. Written as DNA, the CDR3 is TGCGCCAGCAGCTTGGGCGGACAGTCCTACAATGAGCAGTTCTTC. Amino acid sequence: CASSLGGQSYNEQFF.

The chain is built from TRBV4-2 and TRBJ2-2; 7 nucleotides align to TRBD1. Germline V gene lookup returns CDR1 LGHNA and CDR2 YNFKEQ. The trim removed 2 bases at V and 7 bases at J, leaving 7 bases unmatched. The CDR3 length is 15 residues. DNA for the CDR3: TGTGCCAGCAGCCAAAGTACAGGGGTCGGCGGGGAGCTGTTTTTT. Translated, it gives CASSQSTGVGGELFF.

The J gene is TRBJ2-2, the V gene TRBV28; 7 nucleotides line up with TRBD1. The V segment lost 9 bases and the J segment 4 bases; nucleotides outside the gene matches: 5. In germline, CDR1 is MDHEN, CDR2 SYDVKM. The CDR3 runs to 13 residues. This chain's CDR3 is CASGQVGTGELFF. The CDR3 region has the DNA TGTGCCAGTGGACAGGTCGGCACCGGGGAGCTGTTTTTT.

This clone was observed once. The rearrangement links TRBV27 to TRBJ1-1, with D perhaps TRBD1 (5 bases). V gave up 0 bases and J gave up 6 bases, with 14 bases separating them. The CDR3 sequence is 15 residues long. Germline values: CDR1 MNHEY, CDR2 SMNVEV (reference sequence). The CDR3 region has the DNA TGTGCCAGCAGTTTATCGTATACAGGATCCTCTGAAGCTTTCTTT. Encoded protein: CASSLSYTGSSEAFF.

The chain uses TRBV2 and TRBJ2-5; 7 bases are shared with TRBD1. The CDR3 totals 16 residues. J gave up 0 bases and V 7 bases, and 11 bases lay outside the gene matches. The V gene's germline CDR1 is SNHLY and CDR2 FYNNEI. CDR3 DNA: TGTGCCAGCAACCCTAGCCTCGGGACAGACCAAGAGACCCAGTACTTC. Translated, it gives CASNPSLGTDQETQYF.

The rearrangement links TRBV6-5 to TRBJ2-2; possibly TRBD1 for D (6 bases). V lost 3 bases, J lost 5 bases, and 13 bases lay in between. CDR1 is MNHEY, CDR2 SVGAGI, per germline. The CDR3 length is 15 residues. The CDR3 DNA reads TGTGCCAGCAGTTATGGAAGAACAGGGACCGGGGAGCTGTTTTTT. Translating it yields CASSYGRTGTGELFF.

This clone was picked up one time. The rearrangement joins TRBV29-1 to TRBJ1-1; D gene ambiguous. V shed 4 bases and J shed 2 bases, with 14 bases lying between them. The CDR3 runs 14 residues. Germline CDR1 reads SQVTM; CDR2 reads ANQGSEA. CDR3 in amino acids: CSVGRAEINTEAFF. Written as DNA, the CDR3 is TGCAGCGTTGGTCGGGCGGAGATAAACACTGAAGCTTTCTTT.

The chain uses TRBV6-5 and TRBJ1-1, with D maybe TRBD1 (5 bases). The germline V gene has CDR1 MNHEY and CDR2 SVGAGI. This CDR3 region has 15 residues. Trimming cost V 6 bases and J 0 bases, with 14 bases left between them. CDR3 bases: TGTGCCAGCAGACCAGCGCAGGGTTTGAACACTGAAGCTTTCTTT. As protein: CASRPAQGLNTEAFF.

The J gene is TRBJ1-6, the V gene TRBV6-5; 9 nucleotides line up with TRBD1. Germline CDR1 and CDR2: MNHEY and SVGAGI. With V trimmed by 6 bases and J by 13 bases, 10 bases remained unmatched. The CDR3 runs to 14 residues. CDR3 in DNA: TGTGCCAGCAGGGGAACAGGGGGCGGTGTTCCCCTCCACTTT. It specifies CASRGTGGGVPLHF.

This clone has only one observation. This sequence joins TRBV11-2 and TRBJ2-1, with a tentative D call TRBD2 (5 bases). Per the germline V gene, CDR1 is SGHAT and CDR2 is FQNNGV. The CDR3 runs 13 residues. Trimming shortened V by 3 bases and J by 7 bases, and 10 bases separated the two germline ends. The CDR3 region is CASSFTGVNEQFF. CDR3 nucleotide sequence: TGTGCCAGCAGCTTTACCGGGGTAAATGAGCAGTTCTTC.